Listed here are 10 T cell receptor beta chains from one sample, sequenced in a study of blood T cell repertoires in COVID-19. Assay: immunoSEQ multiplex PCR; the TCRdb copy retains only in-frame clones and omits some. The sample comprises over 100,000 clones, about 90% of which are singletons, and 4.2% rests with the top ten. The sequencing sample was made of peripheral blood. Receptors were obtained from a young man with acute or convalescent COVID-19.

This chain joins TRBV5-1 and TRBJ1-5; 7 nucleotides match TRBD1. CDR1 and CDR2 (germline): SGHRS, YFSETQ. There are 14 residues in the CDR3. The trim removed 4 bases at V and 3 bases at J, leaving 4 bases unmatched. The DNA of the CDR3 is TGCGCCAGCAGCCTTGGGACAGACAATCAGCCCCAGCATTTT. Protein sequence: CASSLGTDNQPQHF.

The chain joins TRBV19 to TRBJ2-1; 8 bases map to TRBD1. The CDR3 covers 17 residues. In germline, CDR1 is LNHDA, CDR2 SQIVND (reference sequence). V gave up 5 bases and J gave up 9 bases; unmatched junction bases: 18. The CDR3, as DNA: TGTGCCAGTAGTTCAAGGGACAGGAGTCCGGTAAGGAGTGAGCAGTTCTTC. Amino acid sequence: CASSSRDRSPVRSEQFF.

The chain links TRBV5-1 to TRBJ2-6; 8 bases are shared with TRBD1. From germline, CDR1 is SGHRS and CDR2 YFSETQ. J gave up 0 bases and V 3 bases, and 14 bases lay outside the gene matches. CDR3 length equals 20 residues. CDR3 DNA: TGCGCCAGCAGCTGGAACCTACAGGGGGTATCTCTCTCTGGGGCCAACGTCCTGACTTTC. Protein product: CASSWNLQGVSLSGANVLTF.

The V call is TRBV18, the J call TRBJ1-2; 9 bases line up with TRBD1. After removal of 3 bases from V and 2 bases from J, the junction contained 10 bases not matched to a gene. From germline, CDR1 is KGHSH and CDR2 LQKENI. The CDR3 runs to 17 residues. The chain's CDR3 is CASSPRTVTGGNYGYTF. CDR3 DNA: TGTGCCAGCTCACCGAGGACGGTTACAGGGGGCAACTATGGCTACACCTTC.

This chain uses TRBV10-3 with TRBJ1-1; 9 bases line up with TRBD1. The CDR3 is 15 residues long. Unmatched junction bases numbered 7, after V lost 5 bases and J lost 3 bases. Looked up from germline, CDR1 is ENHRY and CDR2 is SYGVKD. The CDR3 reads CAISTRTGEDTEAFF. In DNA form, the CDR3 reads TGTGCCATCAGTACCAGGACAGGGGAGGACACTGAAGCTTTCTTT.

The chain has TRBV7-9 and TRBJ2-1, with a weak D call TRBD1 (6 bases). The CDR3 consists of 14 residues. With 5 bases removed from V and 3 bases from J, the gap between germline ends came to 11 bases. The germline gives CDR1 SEHNR, CDR2 FQNEAQ (reference sequence). Here the CDR3 DNA reads TGTGCCAGCAGCCGCCACAGGGACTACAATGAGCAGTTCTTC. Translation gives CASSRHRDYNEQFF.

This clone was recorded a few times. The genes are TRBV10-3 and TRBJ1-2; TRBD1 is a possible D gene (6 bases). Trimming took 6 bases from V and 5 from J, leaving 7 bases between them. The CDR3 contains 11 residues. Germline assignment: CDR1 ENHRY and CDR2 SYGVKD. CDR3 sequence: CAIRDSYGYTF. CDR3 nucleotides: TGTGCCATCAGGGACAGTTATGGCTACACCTTC.

V gene TRBV6-5 combines with J gene TRBJ2-1, with D possibly matching TRBD2 (7 bases). Trimming left V 8 bases short and J 6 bases short, with 20 bases between. The CDR3 spans 15 residues. The V gene's germline CDR1 is MNHEY and CDR2 SVGAGI. The CDR3 protein is CASSLAGAQGNEQFF. Written as DNA, the CDR3 is TGTGCCAGCTCGCTGGCGGGGGCGCAAGGCAATGAGCAGTTCTTC.

The CDR3 DNA reads TGTGCCAGCAGCGCTGGACAGGGGAGCGCTGAAGCTTTCTTT. It translates to CASSAGQGSAEAFF. The chain couples TRBV2 to TRBJ1-1, with 9 bases lining up with TRBD1. The CDR3 length is 14 residues. Germline CDR1 is SNHLY and CDR2 is FYNNEI. V gave up 6 bases and J gave up 6 bases; unmatched junction bases: 8.

The chain joins TRBV2 to TRBJ2-2; D possibly corresponds to TRBD2 (6 bases). Germline V CDR1 and CDR2: SNHLY, FYNNEI. With 7 bases removed from V and 0 bases from J, the gap between germline ends came to 12 bases. CDR3 length: 15 residues. In DNA form, the CDR3 reads TGTGCCAGCACCTTGGGACTCGCGAACACCGGGGAGCTGTTTTTT. Translated: CASTLGLANTGELFF.